The entry below gives a single TCR beta chain sequence along with its context. Its recognized antigen is unknown. Base qualities are not recorded, but no much larger clone differs from it by a single base. Taken from the germline V gene (reference sequence), the CDR1 and CDR2 loops are MNHEY and SMNVEV. The CDR3 measures 15 amino acids from cysteine to phenylalanine. The only DNA kept is the CDR3, 45 bases in frame from the first base. V is reduced by 3 bases and J by 0 bases, leaving a spacing of 9 bases between them. The data originate from a study of blood T cell repertoires in COVID-19 (dated by TCRdb to 2018 to 2021). Background for the entire study: The collaborator samples originated in the United States, Italy and Spain and spanned the acute and convalescent phases of COVID-19. The material from the prospective study consisted of cDNA or gDNA derived from T cells, B-cell-depleted T cells, or PBMCs. The dataset comprised deeply sampled blood TCRbeta repertoires from subjects exposed to, actively infected with, or recovered from COVID-19. A freely available public database, intended as a resource for researchers studying the immune response to SARS-CoV-2, is where the repertoires were released. Samples were obtained from the ongoing ImmuneRACE study (first 160 participants) and from over 1,000 subjects provided by 6 global collaborators. Nearly every sample came with metadata listing a de-identified subject ID, COVID-19 status, age in years and sex. Where available, HLA class I and class II types were obtained from metadata supplied by the sample provider rather than from assay-based typing. What the study reported, not specific to this receptor: Clinical and demographic metadata were provided uncurated, with the amount varying by source and participant.

Participants in the prospective study were enrolled through a virtual design, were aged roughly 18 to 100 years, and lived in 24 United States geographic areas. To assign participants to cohorts, the prospective study relied on clinical history that participants themselves reported in a screening survey and a study questionnaire. Recovered participants in ImmuneRACE Cohort 3 were defined by two consecutive negative NP/OP PCR tests, clearance by a healthcare professional, or resolution of symptoms. Each participant in the prospective study had whole blood, serum and a nasopharyngeal or oropharyngeal swab collected by mobile phlebotomists. Additional blood draws and questionnaires over an approximately 2-month period could optionally be provided by prospective study participants. Before DNA extraction, prospective study blood samples were shipped either frozen or at room temperature. TCRbeta CDR3 regions were amplified from genomic DNA by means of the immunoSEQ Assay, a bias-controlled multiplex PCR. As for how the authors treated the data: The number of nucleated cells in each sample was estimated from the amplification of reference gene primers within the assay. To quantify the absolute abundance of each unique TCRbeta CDR3 rearrangement, sequence reads were collapsed and filtered. For each sample, productive Simpson clonality was calculated by taking the square root of Simpson's diversity index across productive rearrangements. TCRdb took over this immuneACCESS table, retaining in-frame rearrangements with V and J assigned. Such tables are incomplete; in checked studies, under half of the missing clones stem from an unresolved V gene, and the remainder is unexplained. D and trimming come from the DNA, and the V and J calls and clone size come from that table. Recorded for this sample are hundreds of thousands of clones; roughly 86% of them occurred a single time. The top ten constitute 8.5% to 10% of the sample.

This TCR was recovered from a young woman who had recovered from COVID-19. Sequenced input: PBMCs or T cells enriched from blood (not recorded which). The chain joins TRBV27 to TRBJ1-5; the D gene cannot be named for sure. In nucleotides, the sequence is TGTGCCAGCAGTTTGGCGGGGTTTAGCAATCAGCCCCAGCATTTT. Its product reads: CASSLAGFSNQPQHF.